The rows below give T cell receptor beta chains drawn from one sample of a study of OX40 agonist ivuxolimab in advanced cancers. Assay: immunoSEQ multiplex PCR; the TCRdb copy retains only in-frame clones and omits some. The profile shows roughly 40,000 clones, around 82% of them singletons. The sample consisted of CD4+ or CD8+ T cells sorted from blood, taken in a trial of the OX40 agonist ivuxolimab. All receptors derive from an adult with an advanced solid tumor such as melanoma, head and neck, liver or kidney cancer. The conserved cysteine and the conserved F or W are not part of the CDR3 here.

v_call	j_call	cdr3_aa
TRBV14	TRBJ2-5	ASSQVAWDRQETQY
TRBV7-9	TRBJ2-2	ASSLLVRGELF
TRBV5-5	TRBJ2-2	ASRPRDTGELF
TRBV11-2	TRBJ2-5	ASSLEGLAFETQY
TRBV19	TRBJ1-1	ASSPRERRYTEAF
TRBV6-1	TRBJ2-3	ASSADRNTDTQY
TRBV6-1	TRBJ2-1	ASRGQLGRDNEQF
TRBV7-2	TRBJ2-1	ASSLREQF
TRBV5-1	TRBJ2-3	ASSLDSPGSDTQY
TRBV19	TRBJ1-4	ASSRTGVENEKLF
TRBV6-1	TRBJ1-2	ASSEGNYGYT
TRBV6-6	TRBJ2-1	ASRRSGVSYNEQF
TRBV30	TRBJ2-3	AWSVGSGDTDTQY
TRBV7-2	TRBJ1-3	ASSLVGENSGNTIY
TRBV11-2	TRBJ1-2	ASSLVDRGYGYT
TRBV10-3	TRBJ2-6	AIAGTGANVLT
TRBV11-2	TRBJ2-5	ASSLLGGLPQETQY
TRBV10-3	TRBJ2-3	AISEWGSGGPTDTQY
TRBV7-8	TRBJ1-2	ASSLLIIDRGYGYT
TRBV7-3	TRBJ2-2	ASSLDGAVGELF
TRBV2	TRBJ1-4	ASKVGSGATNEKLF
TRBV4-2	TRBJ1-3	ASSHDLSGGGTGNTIY
TRBV18	TRBJ1-5	ASSLNRGNNQPQH
TRBV10-3	TRBJ1-1	AISDLGQGRAF
TRBV2	TRBJ1-1	ASSGSFTEAF
TRBV7-2	TRBJ1-4	ASSLQAPATNEKLF
TRBV2	TRBJ2-1	ASRVGQGAGSNEQF
TRBV29-1	TRBJ2-2	SVRRVWGTGELF
TRBV5-5	TRBJ2-1	ASSSSGLHNEQF
TRBV23-1	TRBJ2-4	ASSPKDRGSDGIQY
TRBV5-1	TRBJ1-5	ASSLGGQKDQPQH
TRBV5-1	TRBJ2-3	ASSPSTSRDTQY
TRBV7-9	TRBJ2-3	ASSLGPWDTQY
TRBV4-3	TRBJ1-5	ASSQELPGAGNQPQH
TRBV9	TRBJ1-1	ASSTRQGEAF
TRBV18	TRBJ1-4	ASSTLFGSGSGGDTEKLF
TRBV5-4	TRBJ2-7	ASSSPGQADGGY
TRBV21-1	TRBJ1-1	ASSAPGQGNKNTEAF
TRBV5-1	TRBJ2-1	ASSSRQGTGEQF
TRBV10-1	TRBJ2-1	ASSGLKGQGNNEQF
TRBV5-4	TRBJ2-1	ASSFFGGFSYNEQF
TRBV5-6	TRBJ1-5	ASSDRDQPQH
TRBV19	TRBJ2-3	ASSQPWRGRSTDTQY
TRBV19	TRBJ1-1	ASSIDRTGWKSEAF
TRBV12-1	TRBJ1-3	ASSSDARERAPGNTIY
TRBV2	TRBJ1-1	ASSVTVRNTEAF
TRBV6-1	TRBJ1-2	ASSDRGLGGGYT
TRBV5-6	TRBJ2-7	ASSFGWGGSYEQY
TRBV10-2	TRBJ1-1	ASSPGTGRAF
TRBV4-1	TRBJ1-6	ASSQVNSPLH
TRBV19	TRBJ1-1	ASSLEWGYGEAF
TRBV5-4	TRBJ2-5	ASSISGGALETQY
TRBV20-1	TRBJ1-2	SASMDIGYT
TRBV6-5	TRBJ2-7	ASSYGTGGIYEQY
TRBV13	TRBJ2-5	ASSPRERGGRETQY
TRBV6-4	TRBJ1-2	ASSDSSGLYGYT
TRBV5-4	TRBJ2-5	ASSLLEGAGETQY